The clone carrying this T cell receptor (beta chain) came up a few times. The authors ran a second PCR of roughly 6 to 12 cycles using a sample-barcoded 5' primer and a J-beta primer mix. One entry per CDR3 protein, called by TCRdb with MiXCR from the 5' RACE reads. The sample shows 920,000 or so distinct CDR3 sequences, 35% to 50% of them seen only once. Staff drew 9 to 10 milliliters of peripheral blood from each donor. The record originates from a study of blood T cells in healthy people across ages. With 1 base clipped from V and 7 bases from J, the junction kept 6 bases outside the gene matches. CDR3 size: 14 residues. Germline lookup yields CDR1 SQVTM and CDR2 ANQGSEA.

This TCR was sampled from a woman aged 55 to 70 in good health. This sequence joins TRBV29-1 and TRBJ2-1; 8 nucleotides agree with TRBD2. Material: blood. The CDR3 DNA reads TGCAGCGTTGAAGGGATTAGCGGGAAGAATGAGCAGTTCTTC. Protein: CSVEGISGKNEQFF.